Described below is a single TCR beta chain sequence and its context. V was pared by 4 bases and J by 7 bases, with 5 bases of the junction left unmatched. Germline V gene lookup returns CDR1 SQVTM and CDR2 ANQGSEA. CDR3 length: 12 amino acids. The sample comes from a study of blood T cell repertoires in COVID-19. Study summary: PBMCs, B-cell-depleted T cells, or T cells were the source of the cDNA or gDNA that made up the material.

Data came from immunoSEQ multiplex PCR; TCRdb stores just in-frame clones and leaves some out. The data contain fewer than 70,000 clones, roughly 79% of them singletons. The chain carries TRBV29-1 and TRBJ2-7; 9 bases align to TRBD1. The clonotype originates from a human donor in a cohort sampled during active COVID-19. The sequencing sample was made of peripheral blood. CDR3 in amino acids: CSVVGTGQEQYF. CDR3 nucleotides: TGCAGCGTTGTCGGGACAGGGCAGGAGCAGTACTTC.